These 25 T cell receptor beta chains originate from one sample sequenced in a study of glioma-infiltrating T cells (dated by TCRdb to 2016 to 2017). The listed sequencing device is Illumina MiSeq. The iRepertoire nested amplicon-rescue multiplex PCR (arm-PCR) platform was used to amplify TCR alpha and beta CDR3 regions from RNA. In-frame beta chains were kept once TCRdb had trimmed the public reads at Q25 with fastp and called clones with MiXCR. Entries are consolidated by CDR3 protein sequence, retaining the most common genes and DNA. This sample gives about 180,000 distinct CDR3 sequences in total; around 40% of them show up just once. The ten largest clones add up to 5.2% of the sample. The sample taken for sequencing was glioma tissue, nonneoplastic brain tissue, or PBMCs (not recorded which). The receptor source for this set is a human donor with low-grade glioma or glioblastoma, undergoing nonglioma brain surgery, or in good health (not recorded which).

The genes are TRBV11-2 and TRBJ2-1, with a tentative D call TRBD2 (5 bases). Trimming removed 2 bases at V and 0 bases at J, with 11 bases between. There are 16 residues in the CDR3. The germline V gene encodes CDR1 SGHAT and CDR2 FQNNGV. The CDR3 sequence: CASSLIISVSYNEQFF. The CDR3 nucleotides read TGTGCCAGCAGCTTAATTATTAGCGTCTCCTACAATGAGCAGTTCTTC. The full variable domain, rest sourced from reference TRBV11-2 and TRBJ2-1, is EAGVAQSPRYKIIEKRQSVAFWCNPISGHATLYWYQQILGQGPKLLIQFQNNGVVDDSQLPKDRFSAERLKGVDSTLKIQPAKLEDSAVYLCASSLIISVSYNEQFFGPGTRLTVL.

This clonotype was counted many times. This chain links TRBV6-1 with TRBJ1-6; tentative D call: TRBD1 (5 bases). Trimming took 7 bases from V and 4 from J, leaving 11 bases between them. The CDR3 runs to 14 residues. Germline V gene data show CDR1 as MNHNS and CDR2 as SASEGT. CDR3 DNA: TGTGCCAGCACCATCAGGGAGTATAATTCACCCCTCCACTTT. Residues: CASTIREYNSPLHF.

The chain couples TRBV2 to TRBJ2-2; a weak D match, TRBD1 (5 bases). The V gene lost 2 bases and the J gene lost 5 bases, with 6 bases spanning the gap. Per germline, CDR1 SNHLY and CDR2 FYNNEI. CDR3 size: 13 residues. CDR3 sequence reads: CASSEYRTGELFF. The CDR3, as DNA: TGTGCCAGCAGTGAATACAGGACCGGGGAGCTGTTTTTT.

This clonotype was found a few times. The chain's CDR3 is CASRRGATNEKLFF. For the CDR3, the DNA is TGTGCCAGCAGGAGGGGAGCAACTAATGAAAAACTGTTTTTT. The chain employs TRBV12-3 or TRBV12-4 and TRBJ1-4; possibly TRBD1 for D (5 bases). With 6 bases removed from V and 0 bases from J, the gap between germline ends came to 8 bases. The CDR3 covers 14 residues.

A word on this clonotype: A read error is possible here, since a much larger clone lies one base away. The J gene is TRBJ2-7, the V gene TRBV28, with D uncertain. The V gene's germline CDR1 is MDHEN and CDR2 SYDVKM. The CDR3 length is 12 residues. CDR3 sequence: CVSSQGPYEQYF. DNA of the CDR3: TGTGTCAGCAGTCAAGGTCCCTACGAGCAGTACTTC.

This clonotype was observed many times. This rearrangement joins TRBV28 to TRBJ2-2, with 10 bases matching TRBD1. There are 14 residues in the CDR3. Per the germline V gene, CDR1 is MDHEN and CDR2 is SYDVKM. V shed 8 bases, J shed 0 bases, and the junction held 0 bases outside the gene matches. The CDR3 is CASGTGANTGELFF. In DNA form, the CDR3 reads TGTGCCAGCGGGACAGGGGCGAACACCGGGGAGCTGTTTTTT.

Details on this clonotype: Given a much more abundant clone one base away, this may be a read error. The V and J genes are TRBV20-1 and TRBJ2-5; D is perhaps TRBD1 or TRBD2 (5 bases each). Between the trimmed V and J ends, which lost 2 bases and 3 bases, there was a span of 16 bases. Germline V gene sequence: CDR1 DFQATT, CDR2 SNEGSKA (reference sequence). The CDR3 contains 15 residues. CDR3 DNA: TGCAGTGCTAGATACCGGGACCCGCGAGAAGAGACCCAGTACTTC. It encodes CSARYRDPREETQYF.

A few counts support this clonotype. This sequence may be a read error, since a much larger clone differs from it by one base. The V gene is TRBV20-1, the J gene TRBJ1-5; TRBD1 matches at 7 bases. The ends lost 0 bases at V and 0 bases at J; junction bases unmatched: 8. Germline V lookup: CDR1 DFQATT, CDR2 SNEGSKA (reference sequence). This CDR3 has 17 amino acids. The DNA for the CDR3 is TGCAGTGCTAGAGATTTTGGACAGGCGATTAGCAATCAGCCCCAGCATTTT. This encodes CSARDFGQAISNQPQHF.

CDR3 sequence: CASSSHRDSRRNTEAFF. The CDR3 DNA reads TGCGCCAGCAGCTCTCACCGGGACTCTCGCCGGAACACTGAAGCTTTCTTT. V gene TRBV5-1 combines with J gene TRBJ1-1; weak D call: TRBD1 (5 bases). Germline loops: CDR1 SGHRS, CDR2 YFSETQ. This CDR3 spans 17 amino acids. V lost 3 bases and J 1 base, leaving 19 bases between the germline ends. The whole variable domain, filled in from reference TRBV5-1 and TRBJ1-1, reads KAGVTQTPRYLIKTRGQQVTLSCSPISGHRSVSWYQQTPGQGLQFLFEYFSETQRNKGNFPGRFSGRQFSNSRSEMNVSTLELGDSALYLCASSSHRDSRRNTEAFFGQGTRLTVV.

This clonotype turned up a few times. The chain joins TRBV2 to TRBJ2-2; 7 bases are a match to TRBD2. V trimming: 5 bases; J trimming: 2 bases; junction bases outside the gene matches: 5. The CDR3 covers 15 residues. Germline CDR1 reads SNHLY; CDR2 reads FYNNEI. CDR3 sequence reads: CASSWDYPNTGELFF. The CDR3 coding sequence is TGTGCCAGCAGTTGGGACTACCCAAACACCGGGGAGCTGTTTTTT. Filled out from reference TRBV2 and TRBJ2-2, the complete variable domain reads EPEVTQTPSHQVTQMGQEVILRCVPISNHLYFYWYRQILGQKVEFLVSFYNNEISEKSEIFDDQFSVERPDGSNFTLKIRSTKLEDSAMYFCASSWDYPNTGELFFGEGSRLTVL.

This chain uses TRBV18 with TRBJ2-7; D gene unclear. CDR1 KGHSH and CDR2 LQKENI come from the germline V gene. Between the trimmed V and J ends, which lost 1 base and 3 bases, there was a span of 16 bases. The CDR3 length is 16 residues. The CDR3 DNA reads TGTGCCAGCTCACCACTCGGGTCAGGTGACGGCTACGAGCAGTACTTC. This translates into CASSPLGSGDGYEQYF.

In this sample, this clonotype turned up many times. The V and J genes are TRBV7-2 and TRBJ2-1; possible D gene TRBD1, 6 bases. CDR1 and CDR2 (germline): SGHTA, FQGNSA. The CDR3 contains 12 residues. Trimming left V 5 bases short and J 8 bases short, with 10 bases between. The CDR3 DNA follows: TGTGCCAGCAGCAAACAGGGAGATGAGCAGTTCTTC. Translated: CASSKQGDEQFF.

J is TRBJ1-3 and V is TRBV5-6; D possibly corresponds to TRBD1 (6 bases). V was clipped by 4 bases and J by 0 bases, with 8 bases between them. The CDR3 runs 14 residues. Germline V gene data show CDR1 as SGHDT and CDR2 as YYEEEE. The CDR3: CASSRDISGNTIYF. The CDR3 nucleotides are TGTGCCAGCAGCCGGGACATCTCTGGAAACACCATATATTTT.

The genes are TRBV5-4 and TRBJ2-4; the D gene is possibly TRBD2 (5 bases). Trimming pared 4 bases from V and 5 bases from J, leaving 10 bases between. The CDR3 is made up of 13 amino acids. The V gene's germline CDR1 is SGHNT and CDR2 YYREEE (reference sequence). The CDR3 region is CASSPLGENIQYF. For the CDR3, the DNA is TGTGCCAGCAGCCCCCTGGGAGAAAACATTCAGTACTTC.

Many counts were recorded for this clonotype. The chain carries TRBV27 and TRBJ2-1; 8 nucleotides agree with TRBD2. This CDR3 region has 19 residues. Germline-derived CDR1 and CDR2 are MNHEY and SMNVEV (reference sequence). V lost 2 bases, J lost 7 bases, and 19 bases stayed unmatched. The CDR3 sequence: CASSLVGLGDLKGANEQFF. The CDR3 bases are TGTGCCAGCAGTTTAGTGGGACTAGGGGACCTGAAAGGGGCAAATGAGCAGTTCTTC.

Points on this clonotype: A much bigger clone sits one base away, suggesting this may be a read error. The chain employs TRBV4-2 and TRBJ2-1, with D perhaps assigned TRBD1 or TRBD2 (5 bases each). The CDR3 has 15 amino acids. The V end lost 4 bases, the J end lost 6 bases, and 16 bases lay between the germline ends. CDR1 is LGHNA, CDR2 YNFKEQ, per germline. The CDR3 region has the DNA TGTGCCAGCAGCCGGACACTAGAGGGAACCAATGAGCAGTTCTTC. It specifies CASSRTLEGTNEQFF.

Concerning this clonotype itself: This could be a read error, since a much larger clone is one nucleotide away. The chain employs TRBV6-1 and TRBJ2-7, with 7 bases lining up with TRBD1. Germline V lookup: CDR1 MNHNS, CDR2 SASEGT. The CDR3 consists of 13 residues. CDR3 region: CASSPGTVYGQYF. The CDR3 DNA reads TGTGCCAGCAGCCCGGGGACAGTCTACGGGCAGTACTTC.

This clonotype has a count of ten or more. The V gene is TRBV29-1, the J gene TRBJ1-3; no clear D. Per germline, CDR1 SQVTM and CDR2 ANQGSEA. With 0 bases removed from V and 3 bases from J, the gap between germline ends came to 3 bases. This CDR3 is 12 amino acids long. The CDR3 sequence is CSVEEDGNTIYF. The CDR3 DNA is TGCAGCGTTGAAGAGGATGGAAACACCATATATTTT. The full variable domain, its missing parts supplied by reference TRBV29-1 and TRBJ1-3, is SAVISQKPSRDICQRGTSLTIQCQVDSQVTMMFWYRQQPGQSLTLIATANQGSEATYESGFVIDKFPISRPNLTFSTLTVSNMSPEDSSIYLCSVEEDGNTIYFGEGSWLTVV.

This clonotype has at least ten counts. This chain uses TRBV7-2 with TRBJ1-6, with a tentative D call TRBD1 (5 bases). With 5 bases removed from V and 4 bases from J, the gap between germline ends came to 9 bases. The CDR3 loop spans 14 amino acids. Looked up from germline, CDR1 is SGHTA and CDR2 is FQGNSA. CDR3 bases: TGTGCCAGCAGCCAACAGGCTTATAATTCACCCCTCCACTTT. Translating gives CASSQQAYNSPLHF.

This clonotype was seen a handful of times. The chain employs TRBV11-2 and TRBJ2-5; TRBD2 might be the D (6 bases). Trimming removed 1 base at V and 2 bases at J, with 11 bases between. The CDR3 spans 15 residues. Germline V lookup: CDR1 SGHAT, CDR2 FQNNGV. CDR3 amino acids: CASSLAGESQETQYF. In nucleotides, the CDR3 is TGTGCCAGCAGCTTAGCGGGAGAATCTCAAGAGACCCAGTACTTC.

This clonotype was seen just once. V and J are TRBV7-2 and TRBJ2-3; tentative D call: TRBD1 (5 bases). V lost 9 bases, J lost 6 bases, and 19 bases lay in between. The CDR3 has 14 residues. Germline V lookup: CDR1 SGHTA, CDR2 FQGNSA. CDR3 region: CASSPGYRTDTQYF. CDR3 coding DNA: TGTGCCAGTAGTCCAGGGTACAGAACGGATACGCAGTATTTT.

This clonotype was seen repeatedly, ten times or more. The chain links TRBV3-1 to TRBJ2-3; D is ambiguous. The CDR3 contains 16 residues. Looked up from germline, CDR1 is LGHDT and CDR2 is YNNKEL (reference sequence). The V end was cut by 1 base, the J end by 4 bases, with 15 bases between. Written as DNA, the CDR3 is TGTGCCAGCAGCCAAGCGGTGCAGTTCGGCCCAGATACGCAGTATTTT. Its translation: CASSQAVQFGPDTQYF.

This clonotype was observed once. No conserved phenylalanine or tryptophan ends this CDR3, so it is likely a read error. It is unclear where the CDR3 begins or ends on the DNA, so no DNA is shown, and the CDR3 is as TCRdb lists it. V and J are TRBV20-1 and TRBJ1-5; the table assigns TRBD1, which was not confirmed against the DNA. The CDR3 is 14 residues long, counting both termini. Germline V lookup: CDR1 DFQATT, CDR2 SNEGSKA (reference sequence). This CDR3 reads CSAREGTHNQPKHL.

A note on this clonotype: A read error may explain this, as a much larger clone is one base away. The chain couples TRBV7-9 to TRBJ1-1; D remains unclear. The CDR3 is 14 residues long. The germline CDR1 and CDR2 sequences are SEHNR and FQNEAQ (reference sequence). The CDR3 DNA is TGTGCCAGCAGCAAAGACATAACGAACACTCAAGCTTTCTTT. Its protein product is CASSKDITNTQAFF.

Note on this clonotype: Possible read error: a much larger clone is one base away. This chain joins TRBV3-1 and TRBJ2-1; no firm D call. The CDR3 loop spans 14 amino acids. In germline, CDR1 is LGHDT, CDR2 YNNKEL (reference sequence). CDR3 residues: CANSQVGSLNEQFF. The CDR3 nucleotides are TGTGCCAACAGCCAAGTCGGGTCTCTGAATGAGCAGTTCTTC.